The clone carrying this T cell receptor (beta chain) showed up just once. Compared with germline, one end of the junction differs, possibly owing to a read error. The data stem from a study of blood T cell dynamics during melanoma immunotherapy. Study-level background: Standard first-line treatment here was pembrolizumab or nivolumab plus ipilimumab in metastatic melanoma.

Germline CDR1 SGHNT, CDR2 YYREEE (reference sequence). The CDR3 runs 18 residues. Sample time point: pre-treatment baseline. Samples come from before therapy and from week 3 after the first blockade cycle. This table comes from immunoSEQ multiplex PCR, and its TCRdb copy is limited to in-frame clones, with some not included. The sample includes several thousand clones, more than 75% of them seen just once. The source is a human donor with melanoma. Sequences were derived from blood, sampled from a patient treated with checkpoint blockade. The chain carries TRBV5-4 and TRBJ2-2, with TRBD2 matching over 16 bases. CDR3 residues: CASTLGLAGGQGTGELFF. CDR3 coding DNA: TGTGCCAGCACCTTGGGACTAGCGGGAGGGCAGGGCACCGGGGAGCTGTTTTTT.